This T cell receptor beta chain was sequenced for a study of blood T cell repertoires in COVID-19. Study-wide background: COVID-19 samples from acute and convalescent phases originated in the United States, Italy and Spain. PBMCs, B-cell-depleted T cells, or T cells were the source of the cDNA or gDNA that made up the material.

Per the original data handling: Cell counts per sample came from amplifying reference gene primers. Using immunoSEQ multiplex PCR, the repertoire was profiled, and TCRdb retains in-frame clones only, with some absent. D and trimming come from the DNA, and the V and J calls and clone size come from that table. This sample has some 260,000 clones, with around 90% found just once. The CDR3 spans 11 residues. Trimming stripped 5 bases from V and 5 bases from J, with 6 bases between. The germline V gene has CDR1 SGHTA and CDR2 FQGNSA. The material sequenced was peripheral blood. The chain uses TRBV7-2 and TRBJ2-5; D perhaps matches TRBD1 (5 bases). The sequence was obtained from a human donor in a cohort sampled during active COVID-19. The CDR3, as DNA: TGTGCCAGCAGCCCAGGGGAGACCCAGTACTTC. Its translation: CASSPGETQYF.